Below, 25 T cell receptor beta chains from the same sample are listed, as sequenced in a study of cytomegalovirus exposure and HLA in healthy donors (dated by TCRdb to 2017 to 2019). Receptor amplification or capture employed the immunoSEQ multiplex PCR assay. The multiplex PCR relied on a mix of 60 forward primers for TCR Vbeta segments and 13 reverse primers for TCR Jbeta segments. Not all clones reach the TCRdb copy of this immuneACCESS table, which keeps in-frame sequences only. Checked studies attribute under half of the gap to unresolved V genes and leave the rest unexplained. A total of under 200,000 clones appear in this sample, around four fifths of them only once. The top ten clones comprise roughly 7% of the sample. The source material was PBMCs. The receptors were sampled from a male donor in good health and CMV-seropositive.

The sample holds a few counts of this clone. J is TRBJ1-1 and V is TRBV30; TRBD1 matches 7 bases. The germline CDR1 and CDR2 sequences are GTSNPN and SVGIG (reference sequence). The CDR3 sequence is 16 residues long. J lost 0 bases, V lost 5 bases, and 12 bases had no gene match. The DNA of the CDR3 is TGTGCCTGGGGTACAGGGGTGGAGGGGATGAACACTGAAGCTTTCTTT. Protein: CAWGTGVEGMNTEAFF.

The chain combines TRBV5-1 with TRBJ1-1; weak D call: TRBD1 (6 bases). V gave up 3 bases and J gave up 0 bases, with 12 bases separating them. Germline CDR1 SGHRS, CDR2 YFSETQ. The CDR3 is 15 amino acids. The CDR3 DNA reads as TGCGCCAGCAGCTGGGATGGACAGATGAACACTGAAGCTTTCTTT. This codes for CASSWDGQMNTEAFF.

The chain recombines TRBV5-8 with TRBJ1-4; TRBD1 might be the D (6 bases). CDR3 length: 16 residues. The germline V and J ends were trimmed by 5 bases and 0 bases, with 14 bases remaining between them. CDR1 and CDR2 (germline): SGHTS, YDEGEE. This CDR3 reads CASSIGQPATNEKLFF. CDR3 DNA sequence: TGTGCCAGCAGTATTGGACAGCCAGCAACTAATGAAAAACTGTTTTTT.

V is TRBV5-1 and J is TRBJ1-2; D unclear. The CDR3 covers 16 residues. Trimming took 0 bases from V and 5 from J, leaving 17 bases between them. Germline assignment: CDR1 SGHRS and CDR2 YFSETQ. The CDR3 spells CASSLVPGGRSYGYTF. DNA for the CDR3: TGCGCCAGCAGCTTGGTCCCGGGAGGTCGATCTTATGGCTACACCTTC.

The chain employs TRBV28 and TRBJ1-5; D is ambiguous. V lost 5 bases and J lost 2, with 10 bases in between. From germline, CDR1 is MDHEN and CDR2 SYDVKM. The CDR3 has 14 amino acids. The CDR3 is CASSAPEGNQPQHF. The DNA of the CDR3 is TGTGCCAGCAGTGCCCCCGAGGGCAATCAGCCCCAGCATTTT. The full variable domain, completed using reference TRBV28 and TRBJ1-5, is DVKVTQSSRYLVKRTGEKVFLECVQDMDHENMFWYRQDPGLGLRLIYFSYDVKMKEKGDIPEGYSVSREKKERFSLILESASTNQTSMYLCASSAPEGNQPQHFGDGTRLSIL.

CDR3 nucleotides: TGTGCCATCAGGGGAGGACCACTCCCGGGACAGGGGGAGAATGGCTACACCTTC. As protein: CAIRGGPLPGQGENGYTF. The rearrangement uses TRBV10-3 and TRBJ1-2; 11 bases align to TRBD1. V shed 6 bases, J shed 6 bases, and the junction held 18 bases outside the gene matches. The germline gives CDR1 ENHRY, CDR2 SYGVKD. This CDR3 has 18 amino acids.

CDR3 amino acids: CASSLVPSTFYNEQFF. Here the CDR3 DNA reads TGTGCCAGCAGCTTAGTCCCGAGTACGTTCTACAATGAGCAGTTCTTC. V gene TRBV7-2 combines with J gene TRBJ2-1; D is unresolved. This CDR3 has 16 residues. Germline CDR1 and CDR2: SGHTA and FQGNSA. Trimming stripped 1 base from V and 3 bases from J, with 13 bases between. Complete variable domain (other parts from reference TRBV7-2 and TRBJ2-1): GAGVSQSPSNKVTEKGKDVELRCDPISGHTALYWYRQSLGQGLEFLIYFQGNSAPDKSGLPSDRFSAERTGGSVSTLTIQRTQQEDSAVYLCASSLVPSTFYNEQFFGPGTRLTVL.

V is TRBV6-7 and J is TRBJ1-1; D might be TRBD1 (5 bases). Being an ORF, TRBV6-7 has a function that is uncertain. The length of the CDR3 is 15 residues. V was cut by 2 bases and J by 4 bases, with 14 bases left in between. The CDR3 coding sequence is TGTGCCAGCAGTTACCGGAGGGACCCGGGCACTGAAGCTTTCTTT. Translating it yields CASSYRRDPGTEAFF.

The chain recombines TRBV18 with TRBJ2-3; possibly TRBD1 for D (5 bases). In germline, CDR1 is KGHSH, CDR2 LQKENI. The V gene lost 6 bases and the J gene lost 0 bases, with 13 bases spanning the gap. The CDR3 has 15 amino acids. CDR3 DNA sequence: TGTGCCAGCTCCCAACAACAGGCTAGCACAGATACGCAGTATTTT. Translated: CASSQQQASTDTQYF.

J is TRBJ2-5 and V is TRBV5-1; TRBD2 might be the D (6 bases). The germline V gene encodes CDR1 SGHRS and CDR2 YFSETQ. The ends were cut back, 4 bases at V and 2 bases at J, with 15 bases in the middle. There are 15 residues in the CDR3. CDR3: CASSGGRGYQETQYF. The CDR3 DNA is TGCGCCAGCAGCGGGGGTCGGGGGTATCAAGAGACCCAGTACTTC.

The chain is built from TRBV28 and TRBJ2-7; tentatively, D is TRBD2 (5 bases). The V end was cut by 6 bases, the J end by 2 bases, with 20 bases between. The CDR3 loop spans 16 amino acids. Germline V gives CDR1 MDHEN, CDR2 SYDVKM. CDR3 in DNA: TGTGCCAGCAGGGTGTGGGCAGGAGGCCAGCCCTACGAGCAGTACTTC. This encodes CASRVWAGGQPYEQYF.

The V call is TRBV27, the J call TRBJ2-5; 7 bases map to TRBD1. Gene TRBJ2-7 matches the end of the DNA better, so the J call may be wrong. The V gene's germline CDR1 is MNHEY and CDR2 SMNVEV (reference sequence). This CDR3 has 13 residues. In DNA form, the CDR3 reads TGTGCCAGCAGTGTGGGACAGACGTACGAGCAGTACTTC. Translated: CASSVGQTYEQYF.

This chain connects TRBV30 to TRBJ2-4, with D hard to call. CDR3 length equals 11 residues. Trimming removed 5 bases from V and 3 bases from J, with 5 bases in between. Germline CDR1 and CDR2: GTSNPN and SVGIG (reference sequence). This chain's CDR3 is CAWVIKNIQYF. CDR3 nucleotides: TGTGCCTGGGTTATCAAAAACATTCAGTACTTC.

The chain combines TRBV4-2 with TRBJ2-5; possible D gene TRBD2, 7 bases. Germline values: CDR1 LGHNA, CDR2 YNFKEQ. V was pared by 3 bases and J by 1 base, with 18 bases between. The CDR3 extends over 17 amino acids. The CDR3 here is CASSQGIGGPVQETQYF. CDR3 DNA: TGTGCCAGCAGCCAGGGCATCGGGGGGCCTGTCCAAGAGACCCAGTACTTC.

The chain combines TRBV9 with TRBJ2-1; a possible D gene is TRBD2 (7 bases). V lost 3 bases and J 2 bases, leaving 18 bases between the germline ends. In germline, CDR1 is SGDLS, CDR2 YYNGEE. CDR3 length: 17 amino acids. Written as DNA, the CDR3 is TGTGCCAGCAGCGCTAGCCCGGGGGGCTCTACCTACAATGAGCAGTTCTTC. Protein: CASSASPGGSTYNEQFF.

This chain connects TRBV15 to TRBJ2-6; 7 nucleotides line up with TRBD1. Germline V gene data show CDR1 as LNHNV and CDR2 as YYDKDF (reference sequence). The trim removed 5 bases at V and 2 bases at J, leaving 3 bases unmatched. The CDR3 is made up of 15 amino acids. CDR3 nucleotide sequence: TGTGCCACCAGCGAGACAGGGACTGGGGCCAACGTCCTGACTTTC. This sequence encodes CATSETGTGANVLTF.

The rearrangement links TRBV11-1 to TRBJ2-1; TRBD2 matches 8 bases. The CDR3 contains 15 residues. Looked up from germline, CDR1 is SGHAT and CDR2 is FQDESV (reference sequence). J was trimmed by 4 bases and V by 5 bases; bases with no gene match: 7. DNA of the CDR3: TGTGCCAGCAGCAAACCGGGACTAGAGTACAATGAGCAGTTCTTC. It yields the protein CASSKPGLEYNEQFF.

The rearrangement joins TRBV7-3 to TRBJ2-1; TRBD2 agrees at 7 bases. Germline V gives CDR1 SGHTA, CDR2 FQGTGA. V lost 0 bases and J lost 7; bases outside the gene matches: 3. The CDR3 is 14 residues long. CDR3 coding DNA: TGTGCCAGCAGCTTAACGGGAGGGCCGAATGAGCAGTTCTTC. As protein: CASSLTGGPNEQFF.

The rearrangement links TRBV7-2 to TRBJ1-2; TRBD1 agrees at 10 bases. Per the germline V gene, CDR1 is SGHTA and CDR2 is FQGNSA. This CDR3 comprises 13 residues. V shed 4 bases, J shed 7 bases, and the junction held 3 bases outside the gene matches. The CDR3: CASSSTGGGGYTF. The CDR3 nucleotides are TGTGCCAGCAGCTCGACAGGGGGCGGTGGCTACACCTTC.

The chain's CDR3 is CASSSGTGVQPQHF. Here the CDR3 DNA reads TGTGCCAGCAGCTCCGGGACAGGGGTTCAGCCCCAGCATTTT. The chain combines TRBV9 with TRBJ1-5; the match to TRBD1 covers 10 bases. This CDR3 has 14 residues. V dropped 4 bases and J dropped 6; count of bases not matched to a gene: 4. Per germline, CDR1 SGDLS and CDR2 YYNGEE.

A note on this clone: The same CDR3 also results from other DNA sequences found in this sample. The chain carries TRBV7-9 and TRBJ2-7, with TRBD1 matching 10 bases. The CDR3 is 14 residues long. Trimming removed 6 bases from V and 2 bases from J; junction bases left unmatched: 4. Per the germline V gene, CDR1 is SEHNR and CDR2 is FQNEAQ (reference sequence). This CDR3 reads CASSSGTGAYEQYF. The CDR3 nucleotides are TGTGCCAGCAGTTCCGGGACAGGGGCCTACGAGCAGTACTTC.

This sequence joins TRBV27 and TRBJ1-4; TRBD1 matches 9 bases. Trimming removed 6 bases from V and 8 bases from J; junction bases left unmatched: 13. Germline V gene sequence: CDR1 MNHEY, CDR2 SMNVEV (reference sequence). This CDR3 is 16 amino acids long. The CDR3 loop reads CASSSSGQGEGEKLFF. The CDR3 nucleotides read TGTGCCAGCAGCTCGTCGGGACAGGGAGAGGGGGAAAAACTGTTTTTT.

The chain links TRBV5-1 to TRBJ2-7; 9 positions match TRBD1. The CDR3 sequence is 14 residues long. V gave up 4 bases and J gave up 2 bases; unmatched junction bases: 4. Germline lookup yields CDR1 SGHRS and CDR2 YFSETQ. DNA for the CDR3: TGCGCCAGCAGCGCGGACAGGGGTACCTACGAGCAGTACTTC. Protein product: CASSADRGTYEQYF.

The chain couples TRBV5-1 to TRBJ1-2, with D possibly matching TRBD1 (6 bases). Germline V gene sequence: CDR1 SGHRS, CDR2 YFSETQ. V lost 4 bases and J 5 bases, leaving 18 bases between the germline ends. This CDR3 has 15 residues. The CDR3 here is CASSNLSRTGYGYTF. In DNA form, the CDR3 reads TGCGCCAGCAGCAACCTGAGCCGAACAGGGTATGGCTACACCTTC.

CDR3 nucleotides: TGCGCCAGCAGCCCCCTACGGGGAAGAAATCAGCCCCAGCATTTT. The encoded protein is CASSPLRGRNQPQHF. The rearrangement uses TRBV4-3 and TRBJ1-5; the D is unclear. This CDR3 has 15 amino acids. Germline V gene lookup returns CDR1 LGHNA and CDR2 YSLEER. V was trimmed by 4 bases and J by 4 bases, leaving 14 bases between them.